What follows is one TCR beta chain and its context. This sample stems from a study of brain metastases from non-small cell lung cancer. Profiling relied on immunoSEQ multiplex PCR, and the TCRdb table lists in-frame clones only, not all of them. The sample shows fewer than 15,000 clones, approximately 80% of them seen only once. This receptor was identified in a donor aged 40 or older with non-small cell lung cancer. Source material: primary lung tumor tissue.

CDR3 sequence reads: CSVTWGPEAFF. In nucleotides, the CDR3 is TGCAGCGTGACCTGGGGGCCTGAAGCTTTCTTT. The chain combines TRBV29-1 with TRBJ1-1, with D possibly being TRBD1 (6 bases). Per the germline V gene, CDR1 is SQVTM and CDR2 is ANQGSEA. CDR3 length: 11 residues. The ends were cut back, 6 bases at V and 6 bases at J, with 11 bases in the middle.